This T cell receptor beta chain was documented in a study of beta chain features in type 1 diabetes. From germline, CDR1 is GTSNPN and CDR2 SVGIG (reference sequence). The CDR3 length is 14 residues. The trim removed 4 bases at V and 2 bases at J, leaving 4 bases unmatched. The authors reverse transcribed all of the isolated RNA, so sequencing captured expressed TCRB transcripts. The repertoire was sequenced with immunoSEQ multiplex PCR; TCRdb's copy has only in-frame clones and lacks some. Of some 230,000 clones in the sample, about 10% are singletons; the top ten hold approximately 0.03%. This clone turned up a few times.

This rearrangement joins TRBV30 to TRBJ1-2; 10 bases are a match to TRBD1. Material: naive CD4+ T cells from blood. The TCR originated in a woman between 18 and 29 years old in good health. The CDR3 protein is CAWTRTGGNYGYTF. The CDR3 coding sequence is TGTGCCTGGACGAGGACAGGGGGAAACTATGGCTACACCTTC.